The present T cell receptor (beta chain) was sequenced within a study of CD8+ T cells in alopecia areata. The sequencing template was cDNA reverse transcribed from extracted RNA. The table came from immunoSEQ multiplex PCR; TCRdb's copy has only in-frame clones and leaves some out. Of 150,000 or so clones listed, around 87% were seen once; the top ten hold over 12%. V was shortened by 6 bases and J by 8 bases, with 19 bases between the two germline ends. Per germline, CDR1 SEHNR and CDR2 FQNEAQ (reference sequence). This CDR3 is 14 amino acids long. The receptor comes from a human donor with alopecia areata. The specimen was CD8+ T cells sorted from blood, collected at week 0. J is TRBJ1-2 and V is TRBV7-9; no definite D call. CDR3 in amino acids: CASSYGPSPDGYTF. The CDR3 DNA reads as TGTGCCAGCAGTTACGGGCCCTCTCCGGACGGCTACACCTTC.